These 21 T cell receptor beta chains came from one sample sequenced in a study of control samples from healthy donors and cancer patients. The method was immunoSEQ multiplex PCR; TCRdb's version includes in-frame clones alone and lacks a portion of them. The sample carries 95,000 to 130,000 clones, 80% to 90% recorded once. Source material: PBMCs. The receptors derive from a woman between 45 and 65 years old with colorectal cancer.

This clone came up once. V gene TRBV14 combines with J gene TRBJ2-5; no clear D gene. The CDR3 runs to 12 residues. CDR1 SGHDN and CDR2 FVKESK come from the germline V gene. The V end was cut by 2 bases, the J end by 5 bases, with 6 bases between. The CDR3 nucleotides are TGTGCCAGCAGCCAAACAAGGGAGACCCAGTACTTC. Protein sequence: CASSQTRETQYF.

The chain couples TRBV28 to TRBJ2-3; 12 bases are a match to TRBD2. J was trimmed by 5 bases and V by 3 bases; bases with no gene match: 9. Germline V gene lookup returns CDR1 MDHEN and CDR2 SYDVKM. The CDR3 runs to 17 residues. The CDR3 loop is CASSFLPSGRAGDTQYF. The CDR3 nucleotides are TGTGCCAGCAGTTTCTTGCCTAGCGGGAGGGCCGGAGATACGCAGTATTTT.

The chain has TRBV6-5 and TRBJ2-7; TRBD1 aligns across 10 bases. V lost 7 bases to trimming and J lost 3 bases; unmatched junction nucleotides: 6. Germline CDR1 is MNHEY and CDR2 is SVGAGI. The CDR3 is 14 amino acids. CDR3 coding DNA: TGTGCCAGCACCTTCGGGACAGGGGTCTACGAGCAGTACTTC. This gives the protein CASTFGTGVYEQYF.

The chain joins TRBV25-1 to TRBJ2-2; either TRBD1 or TRBD2 may fit D (5 bases each). Trimming took 3 bases from V and 7 from J, leaving 12 bases between them. The length of the CDR3 is 14 residues. Per germline, CDR1 MGHDK and CDR2 SYGVNS. In DNA, the CDR3 is TGTGCCAGCAGTGACTTCCGGGACGGCGGGGAGCTGTTTTTT. It encodes CASSDFRDGGELFF.

Remarks on this clone: This CDR3 is missing its conserved last phenylalanine or tryptophan, likely due to a read error. No DNA is shown, since the ends of the CDR3 on it are uncertain; the CDR3 is the one TCRdb lists. The chain has TRBV27 and TRBJ1-3; the table's TRBD1 call for D was not verified on the DNA. The CDR3 adds up to 13 amino acids, both ends counted. CDR1 and CDR2 (germline): MNHEY, SMNVEV (reference sequence). The CDR3 loop is CASSLSIGRGQGS.

This clone was seen more than once but under ten times. The chain uses TRBV5-1 and TRBJ2-2; D not resolved. Deletions cut 6 bases from V and 6 bases from J, with 12 bases between. Germline CDR1 is SGHRS and CDR2 is YFSETQ. CDR3 length: 13 amino acids. In nucleotides, the CDR3 is TGCGCCAGCACAGTATCTGGTCCCGGGGAGCTGTTTTTT. This codes for CASTVSGPGELFF.

The CDR3 region has the DNA TGTGCCAGCAGGACCGCGAGTGTAGAGACGCAGTATTTT. Its translation: CASRTASVETQYF. This sequence joins TRBV6-5 and TRBJ2-3; D not resolved. CDR1 MNHEY and CDR2 SVGAGI come from the germline V gene. The V end was cut by 6 bases, the J end by 9 bases, with 16 bases between. The CDR3 extends over 13 amino acids.

This rearrangement joins TRBV2 to TRBJ2-1; D is possibly TRBD2 (5 bases). Germline V gene sequence: CDR1 SNHLY, CDR2 FYNNEI. This CDR3 is 14 amino acids long. Trimming removed 7 bases from V and 7 bases from J, with 17 bases in between. The CDR3 coding sequence is TGTGCCAGCAAGGCGGACTCCACCCCAAATGAGCAGTTCTTC. Its translation is CASKADSTPNEQFF.

The chain joins TRBV29-1 to TRBJ1-1; no definite D call. The CDR3 consists of 10 residues. From germline, CDR1 is SQVTM and CDR2 ANQGSEA. V dropped 7 bases and J dropped 7 bases, with 10 bases sitting between them. This CDR3 reads CSDSTNEAFF. The CDR3 nucleotides are TGCAGCGACTCGACAAATGAAGCTTTCTTT.

This clone showed up just once. Other DNA sequences of this sample code for an identical CDR3. The chain joins TRBV15 to TRBJ2-7; D unclear. CDR1 and CDR2 (germline): LNHNV, YYDKDF (reference sequence). The CDR3 consists of 13 residues. Trimming took off 0 bases at V and 4 bases at J, with 7 bases between the two ends. The CDR3 DNA is TGTGCCACCAGCAGAGATCCGCAGTACGAGCAGTACTTC. Its translation is CATSRDPQYEQYF. Together with reference TRBV15 and TRBJ2-7, the CDR3 gives the full variable domain: DAMVIQNPRYQVTQFGKPVTLSCSQTLNHNVMYWYQQKSSQAPKLLFHYYDKDFNNEADTPDNFQSRRPNTSFCFLDIRSPGLGDTAMYLCATSRDPQYEQYFGPGTRLTVT.

This clone has only one observation. J is TRBJ2-6 and V is TRBV6-1; possible D gene TRBD2, 6 bases. The CDR3 covers 17 residues. Germline V gives CDR1 MNHNS, CDR2 SASEGT. V lost 2 bases to trimming and J lost 0 bases, with 11 bases between them. The CDR3: CASSEIPGSSGANVLTF. CDR3 nucleotides: TGTGCCAGCAGTGAAATACCCGGGAGCTCTGGGGCCAACGTCCTGACTTTC.

V gene TRBV10-3 combines with J gene TRBJ1-1, with 8 bases lining up with TRBD1. This CDR3 is 12 amino acids long. The germline CDR1 and CDR2 sequences are ENHRY and SYGVKD. Trimming removed 2 bases from V and 11 bases from J; junction bases left unmatched: 4. CDR3 sequence (DNA): TGTGCCATCAGTGAGCCGACAGGGGTGGCTTTCTTT. Its translation: CAISEPTGVAFF.

This chain joins TRBV27 and TRBJ1-6; no clear D. The germline gives CDR1 MNHEY, CDR2 SMNVEV (reference sequence). Trimming removed 5 bases from V and 1 base from J, with 15 bases in between. This CDR3 comprises 17 residues. The CDR3 DNA reads TGTGCCAGCAGTCCGCCCGGCTGGGATTCCTATAATTCACCCCTCCACTTT. It specifies CASSPPGWDSYNSPLHF.

This chain joins TRBV9 and TRBJ2-1, with 7 bases identical to TRBD1. The CDR3 loop spans 16 amino acids. Looked up from germline, CDR1 is SGDLS and CDR2 is YYNGEE. Trimming cost V 0 bases and J 5 bases; bases outside gene matches: 8. For the CDR3, the DNA is TGTGCCAGCAGCGTAGAAGTAGGGGGCTATAACAATGAGCAGTTCTTC. This sequence encodes CASSVEVGGYNNEQFF.

The chain is built from TRBV7-2 and TRBJ1-1; tentative D call: TRBD1 (5 bases). With 3 bases removed from V and 4 bases from J, the gap between germline ends came to 12 bases. The CDR3 length is 14 residues. The germline CDR1 and CDR2 sequences are SGHTA and FQGNSA. CDR3 in DNA: TGTGCCAGCAGCTTGCACCGGGACTTCACTGAAGCTTTCTTT. Amino acids: CASSLHRDFTEAFF.

This clone was detected only once. V gene TRBV5-6 combines with J gene TRBJ1-2; the D is unclear. The CDR3 is 12 amino acids. V was cut by 0 bases and J by 7 bases, with 7 bases left in between. The germline gives CDR1 SGHDT, CDR2 YYEEEE. CDR3 region: CASSLEGLGYTF. DNA of the CDR3: TGTGCCAGCAGCTTGGAAGGGCTTGGCTACACCTTC. The variable domain in full, with the rest retrieved from reference TRBV5-6 and TRBJ1-2, is DAGVTQSPTHLIKTRGQQVTLRCSPKSGHDTVSWYQQALGQGPQFIFQYYEEEERQRGNFPDRFSGHQFPNYSSELNVNALLLGDSALYLCASSLEGLGYTFGSGTRLTVV.

V and J are TRBV7-2 and TRBJ2-7, with 11 bases aligning to TRBD1. After removal of 6 bases from V and 4 bases from J, the junction contained 8 bases not matched to a gene. Germline assignment: CDR1 SGHTA and CDR2 FQGNSA. The CDR3 is 15 residues long. Here the CDR3 reads CASSSPGQGVYEQYF. The DNA for the CDR3 is TGTGCCAGCAGTTCCCCGGGACAGGGGGTTTACGAGCAGTACTTC.

The V and J genes are TRBV19 and TRBJ2-7, with D maybe TRBD1 (5 bases). This CDR3 region has 14 residues. V was clipped by 2 bases and J by 3 bases, with 11 bases between them. Germline V gene data show CDR1 as LNHDA and CDR2 as SQIVND (reference sequence). The CDR3 bases are TGTGCCAGTAGTATACAGGGCCGAAGCTACGAGCAGTACTTC. Protein product: CASSIQGRSYEQYF.

V gene TRBV19 combines with J gene TRBJ2-7, with 10 bases fitting TRBD2. The V segment lost 9 bases and the J segment 4 bases; nucleotides outside the gene matches: 9. The germline CDR1 and CDR2 sequences are LNHDA and SQIVND (reference sequence). This CDR3 is built from 14 residues. CDR3 sequence: CASQWASGSYEQYF. The DNA for the CDR3 is TGTGCCAGCCAGTGGGCTAGCGGGAGTTACGAGCAGTACTTC.

This clone was counted once. This rearrangement joins TRBV5-4 to TRBJ1-2; the D gene is possibly TRBD1 (5 bases). The CDR3 contains 15 residues. Germline V gene lookup returns CDR1 SGHNT and CDR2 YYREEE (reference sequence). The V end lost 0 bases, the J end lost 2 bases, and 11 bases lay between the germline ends. The CDR3 here is CASSLEGTANYGYTF. CDR3 in DNA: TGTGCCAGCAGCTTGGAGGGGACTGCGAACTATGGCTACACCTTC.

The chain employs TRBV9 and TRBJ2-5; TRBD2 matches 8 bases. Germline lookup yields CDR1 SGDLS and CDR2 YYNGEE. The trim removed 0 bases at V and 2 bases at J, leaving 6 bases unmatched. The CDR3 has 16 amino acids. CDR3 region: CASSVEGSGTQETQYF. For the CDR3, the DNA is TGTGCCAGCAGCGTAGAGGGTAGCGGGACACAAGAGACCCAGTACTTC. Using reference TRBV9 and TRBJ2-5 for the parts outside the CDR3, the full variable domain is DSGVTQTPKHLITATGQRVTLRCSPRSGDLSVYWYQQSLDQGLQFLIQYYNGEERAKGNILERFSAQQFPDLHSELNLSSLELGDSALYFCASSVEGSGTQETQYFGPGTRLLVL.